Presented here are 3 T cell receptor beta chains from one specimen sequenced in a study of response to subunit inactivated influenza vaccine. Via MiXCR, TCRdb re-called the RT-PCR reads, giving one row per CDR3 protein. This sample has about 780,000 distinct CDR3 sequences, with approximately 18% found just once. The sample was PBMCs from blood, taken 5 days after vaccination. The source is a man in his fifties or sixties who received an inactivated influenza vaccine.

In its sample, this clonotype was seen a few times. V and J are TRBV24-1 and TRBJ2-1; D not resolved. This CDR3 is 14 amino acids long. Trimming took off 4 bases at V and 6 bases at J, with 12 bases between the two ends. Germline lookup yields CDR1 KGHDR and CDR2 SFDVKD. The CDR3 protein is CATSEGSVINEQFF. Written as DNA, the CDR3 is TGTGCCACCAGTGAAGGGTCGGTCATCAATGAGCAGTTCTTC.

The J gene is TRBJ2-1, the V gene TRBV4-3; 9 bases are shared with TRBD2. The germline gives CDR1 LGHNA, CDR2 YSLEER. The junction had 4 bases not matched to a gene; V was cut back by 1 base and J by 9 bases. The CDR3 has 14 amino acids. The DNA for the CDR3 is TGCGCCAGCAGCCAAGTCAGCGGGGGGACTGAGCAGTTCTTC. It translates to CASSQVSGGTEQFF.

This clonotype came up many times. This sequence joins TRBV10-3 and TRBJ1-5; 8 bases are shared with TRBD1. Germline loops: CDR1 ENHRY, CDR2 SYGVKD. The CDR3 totals 15 residues. The V and J ends lost 2 bases and 6 bases, in that order; junction bases with no gene match: 6. The CDR3 region is CAISEENRGGQPQHF. CDR3 coding DNA: TGTGCCATCAGTGAGGAAAACAGGGGGGGTCAGCCCCAGCATTTT.